Listed below are T cell receptor beta chains from one sample, sequenced in a study of regulatory T cells in long-lasting Graves disease. TCRdb re-called the multiplex PCR reads through MiXCR, storing one row per CDR3 protein. Here the sample spans hundreds of thousands of distinct CDR3 sequences, roughly 16% being singletons. Another study also made use of these data, one on T cells in Graves' hyperthyroidism and ophthalmopathy.

This specimen was peripheral blood mononuclear cells (PBMCs), taken at new diagnosis, from a patient treated with antithyroid drugs. Every receptor here comes from a woman aged 35-60 years with Graves disease. Each CDR3 is given with its conserved first and last residue.

J gene: TRBJ1-2
V gene: TRBV15
CDR3 protein: CATSSERTVYGYTF

J gene: TRBJ1-5
V gene: TRBV12-3/TRBV12-4
CDR3 protein: CASSPGLQNQPQHF

J gene: TRBJ2-7
V gene: TRBV6-1
CDR3 protein: CASSEQRGRGDGTTYEQYF

J gene: TRBJ1-2
V gene: TRBV20-1
CDR3 protein: CSAGPPIGQGYGYTF

J gene: TRBJ2-3
V gene: TRBV6-1
CDR3 protein: CASTSRGTVASSTDTQYF

J gene: TRBJ1-5
V gene: TRBV6-1
CDR3 protein: CASSDNQPQHF

J gene: TRBJ2-7
V gene: TRBV28
CDR3 protein: CASSPFGTLRYEQYF

J gene: TRBJ1-2
V gene: TRBV6-5
CDR3 protein: CASSYSTGRDYGYTF

J gene: TRBJ1-1
V gene: TRBV5-5
CDR3 protein: CASSVATVEGTEAFF

J gene: TRBJ1-2
V gene: TRBV29-1
CDR3 protein: CSVEQWTAGYTF

J gene: TRBJ2-2
V gene: TRBV19
CDR3 protein: CASSMGGPGELFF

J gene: TRBJ2-5
V gene: TRBV10-3
CDR3 protein: CAISDQGGETQYF

J gene: TRBJ2-2
V gene: TRBV11-3
CDR3 protein: CASSPSVRYTGELFF

J gene: -
V gene: TRBV7-8
CDR3 protein: CASSGGGTSADTQYF

J gene: TRBJ1-1
V gene: TRBV19
CDR3 protein: CASLGQGKTEAFF

J gene: TRBJ2-7
V gene: TRBV10-3
CDR3 protein: CATGLSYEQYF

J gene: TRBJ2-6
V gene: TRBV6-5
CDR3 protein: CASSYYLFPGEGQPFSRANVLTF

J gene: TRBJ1-4
V gene: TRBV12-3/TRBV12-4
CDR3 protein: CASSFNGRVATNEKLFF

J gene: TRBJ1-5
V gene: TRBV19
CDR3 protein: CASTPGHSNQPQHF

J gene: TRBJ2-7
V gene: TRBV10-2
CDR3 protein: CASSESVTFSYEQYF

J gene: TRBJ2-1
V gene: TRBV15
CDR3 protein: CATSLPSIYNEQFF

J gene: TRBJ2-5
V gene: TRBV6-2/TRBV6-3
CDR3 protein: CASSYGGGGQETQYF

J gene: TRBJ2-2
V gene: TRBV30
CDR3 protein: CAWSVHSWNTGELFF

J gene: TRBJ1-6
V gene: TRBV7-8
CDR3 protein: CASSFLSDSPLHF

J gene: TRBJ1-3
V gene: TRBV6-1
CDR3 protein: CASSPTIAGISGNTIYF

J gene: TRBJ2-1
V gene: TRBV6-1
CDR3 protein: CASSDNPGQGLDEQFF

J gene: TRBJ1-5
V gene: TRBV12-3/TRBV12-4
CDR3 protein: CASSLMGINQPQHF

J gene: TRBJ2-1
V gene: TRBV6-5
CDR3 protein: CASSYLGGNVQNEQFF

J gene: TRBJ2-1
V gene: TRBV5-1
CDR3 protein: CASSAYSGVFLEQFF

J gene: TRBJ1-2
V gene: TRBV30
CDR3 protein: CAWSVGGVSGGYTF

J gene: TRBJ2-5
V gene: TRBV28
CDR3 protein: CASSLFRGRSETQYF

J gene: TRBJ1-5
V gene: TRBV6-2/TRBV6-3
CDR3 protein: CASSYGVLQPQHF

J gene: TRBJ2-5
V gene: TRBV7-9
CDR3 protein: CASSPGSWEETQYF

J gene: TRBJ1-2
V gene: TRBV28
CDR3 protein: CASSLTEGQGIVNGYTF

J gene: TRBJ2-7
V gene: TRBV19
CDR3 protein: CASSETGAHEQYF

J gene: TRBJ1-6
V gene: TRBV12-3/TRBV12-4
CDR3 protein: CASSSPGQSNSPLHF

J gene: TRBJ2-1
V gene: TRBV20-1
CDR3 protein: CSAREAGGRYNEQFF

J gene: TRBJ2-1
V gene: TRBV3-1
CDR3 protein: CASSQDPGQPYNEQFF

J gene: TRBJ1-2
V gene: TRBV29-1
CDR3 protein: CSVSGGAGYGYTF

J gene: TRBJ2-3
V gene: TRBV5-1
CDR3 protein: CASTREVGNTQYF

J gene: TRBJ1-2
V gene: TRBV24-1
CDR3 protein: CTTSDPDRGDSSGYTF

J gene: TRBJ1-2
V gene: TRBV18
CDR3 protein: CASSPMGQGESYGYTF

J gene: TRBJ2-7
V gene: TRBV2
CDR3 protein: CASSTGQGKQYF

J gene: TRBJ2-7
V gene: TRBV12-3/TRBV12-4
CDR3 protein: CASTRDTIYEQYF

J gene: TRBJ1-1
V gene: TRBV9
CDR3 protein: CASSETLMNTEAFF

J gene: TRBJ2-7
V gene: TRBV19
CDR3 protein: CASSISSSSWQAKGHEQYF

J gene: TRBJ1-3
V gene: TRBV29-1
CDR3 protein: CSVASGNTIYF

J gene: TRBJ1-2
V gene: TRBV10-3
CDR3 protein: CAISDSNDELQTTF

J gene: TRBJ2-1
V gene: TRBV28
CDR3 protein: CASSRTSGRVEQFF

J gene: TRBJ1-1
V gene: TRBV28
CDR3 protein: CASSPARAGDTEAFF

J gene: TRBJ1-6
V gene: TRBV12-3/TRBV12-4
CDR3 protein: CASSLQGRNSPLHF

J gene: TRBJ2-7
V gene: TRBV5-1
CDR3 protein: CASSPRTGDEQYF

J gene: TRBJ2-1
V gene: TRBV10-3
CDR3 protein: CAISEVKYNEQFF

J gene: TRBJ2-3
V gene: TRBV5-1
CDR3 protein: CASSLDSGDTQYF

J gene: TRBJ2-5
V gene: TRBV3-1
CDR3 protein: CASSLQSGQETQYF

J gene: TRBJ1-3
V gene: TRBV9
CDR3 protein: CASSVSGGPGNTIYF

J gene: TRBJ2-5
V gene: TRBV20-1
CDR3 protein: CSGGRTIQETQYF

J gene: TRBJ2-5
V gene: TRBV9
CDR3 protein: CASSSKYQETQYF

J gene: TRBJ2-7
V gene: TRBV3-1
CDR3 protein: CASSQGGTASYEQYF

J gene: TRBJ1-3
V gene: TRBV12-5
CDR3 protein: CASGLISGNTIYF